A single sample gave rise to the 26 T cell receptor beta chains below, sequenced in a study of regulatory T cells in long-lasting Graves disease. Combining iRepertoire HTBI primers with Arm-PCR of CDR3 regions, the authors built TCR beta libraries. TCRdb re-called the multiplex PCR reads with MiXCR, one entry per CDR3 protein. The sample carries some 420,000 distinct CDR3 sequences, less than 25% recorded once. Time point meaning: persistent/refractory GD, antithyroid drugs over 5 years with positive TRAb. RNA extracted from PBMCs served as the sequencing template. The specimen comprised peripheral blood mononuclear cells (PBMCs), sampled when the disease was refractory, from a patient treated with antithyroid drugs. These receptors all come from a female donor with Graves disease.

This clonotype was seen only a few times. The gene calls are TRBV27 and TRBJ2-7; either TRBD1 or TRBD2 may supply D (5 bases each). The V gene's germline CDR1 is MNHEY and CDR2 SMNVEV (reference sequence). The CDR3 has 14 amino acids. V was clipped by 3 bases and J by 2 bases, with 11 bases between them. CDR3 coding DNA: TGTGCCAGCAGTTTGGTCCGGGACCCCTACGAGCAGTACTTC. It yields the protein CASSLVRDPYEQYF.

As regards this clonotype: Possible read error: a much larger clone is one base away. The J gene is TRBJ2-7, the V gene TRBV12-3 or TRBV12-4; TRBD1 matches at 7 bases. The CDR3 covers 13 residues. With 6 bases clipped from V and 9 bases from J, the junction kept 11 bases outside the gene matches. CDR3 nucleotide sequence: TGTGCCAGCAGGCAAAGGGGGCCCAACGGGCAGTACTTC. Translated: CASRQRGPNGQYF.

This clonotype has just a few counts. No conserved phenylalanine or tryptophan is present at the end of the CDR3, so a read error is the likely explanation. The rearrangement uses TRBV6-5 and TRBJ1-2, with 7 bases that match TRBD1. The germline V gene has CDR1 MNHEY and CDR2 SVGAGI. The CDR3 runs to 15 residues. V lost 1 base to trimming and J lost 2 bases; unmatched junction nucleotides: 4. CDR3 sequence (DNA): TGTGCCAGCAGTTACTATAAACAGGGGAACTATGGCTACACCGTC. Translating it yields CASSYYKQGNYGYTV.

About this clonotype itself: A read error may explain this, as a much larger clone is one base away. The chain has TRBV28 and TRBJ1-1, with a possible D match to TRBD1 (5 bases). The germline CDR1 and CDR2 sequences are MDHEN and SYDVKM. The CDR3 length is 13 residues. Here the CDR3 reads CACSLLGDTEAFF. CDR3 nucleotides: TGTGCCTGCAGCTTACTAGGGGACACTGAAGCTTTCTTT.

There are many counts of this clonotype. The chain combines TRBV28 with TRBJ2-7; D is unclear. V was pared by 3 bases and J by 0 bases, with 6 bases between. The CDR3 is 13 amino acids. Germline CDR1 and CDR2: MDHEN and SYDVKM. Here the CDR3 reads CASSFRSSYEQYF. The CDR3 region has the DNA TGTGCCAGCAGTTTCAGGAGCTCCTACGAGCAGTACTTC.

This chain joins TRBV2 and TRBJ2-2; tentatively, D is TRBD2 (6 bases). The CDR3 length is 17 residues. V was trimmed by 6 bases and J by 4 bases, leaving 21 bases between them. Germline V lookup: CDR1 SNHLY, CDR2 FYNNEI. CDR3 sequence: CASSLDSFGGVTGELFF. DNA of the CDR3: TGTGCCAGCAGCTTAGATAGTTTCGGCGGGGTCACCGGGGAGCTGTTTTTT.

The V and J genes are TRBV6-1 and TRBJ1-1; D remains unclear. The germline V gene has CDR1 MNHNS and CDR2 SASEGT. The CDR3 runs to 14 residues. Trimming took 8 bases from V and 6 from J, leaving 19 bases between them. The CDR3 DNA follows: TGTGCCAGCGGGGATTCCCCTTTGAGCGCTGAAGCTTTCTTT. The encoded protein is CASGDSPLSAEAFF.

Note on this clonotype: Sequence at one end of the junction differs from germline and may be a read error. The V call is TRBV7-8, the J call TRBJ2-2, with a possible D match to TRBD1 (5 bases). Germline CDR1 SGHVS, CDR2 FQNEAQ. The CDR3 has 16 residues. The CDR3 sequence: CPSSLARVANTGELFF. Written as DNA, the CDR3 is TGTCCCAGCAGCTTAGCCAGGGTCGCGAACACCGGGGAGCTGTTTTTT.

There are a few counts of this clonotype. The V call is TRBV27, the J call TRBJ2-1; 9 bases fit TRBD2. The germline V gene has CDR1 MNHEY and CDR2 SMNVEV (reference sequence). Unmatched junction bases numbered 12, after V lost 2 bases and J lost 4 bases. The CDR3 is 18 amino acids. The CDR3 region has the DNA TGTGCCAGCAGTTTAGTGCTCGCGGGAGGGCCCCGGTACAATGAGCAGTTCTTC. It yields the protein CASSLVLAGGPRYNEQFF.

The chain carries TRBV19 and TRBJ1-1; 8 bases agree with TRBD1. Per germline, CDR1 LNHDA and CDR2 SQIVND (reference sequence). V trimming: 1 base; J trimming: 1 base; junction bases outside the gene matches: 2. This CDR3 contains 15 residues. As DNA, the CDR3 is TGTGCCAGTAGTATAGGGACAGGGCCGAACACTGAAGCTTTCTTT. As protein: CASSIGTGPNTEAFF.

A remark on this clonotype: This could be a read error, since a much larger clone is one nucleotide away. V usage is TRBV6-1 and J usage is TRBJ2-7, with D unclear. The CDR3 runs 14 residues. The V and J ends lost 5 bases and 3 bases respectively, with 14 bases between them. CDR1 MNHNS and CDR2 SASEGT come from the germline V gene. The CDR3 DNA sequence: TGTGCCAGCAGTCGAACTGGGTCTAACTACGAGCAGTACTTC. It specifies CASSRTGSNYEQYF.

V and J are TRBV27 and TRBJ1-4; D unresolved. Germline V gene data show CDR1 as MNHEY and CDR2 as SMNVEV (reference sequence). CDR3 length: 14 amino acids. With 3 bases removed from V and 8 bases from J, the gap between germline ends came to 13 bases. Here the CDR3 DNA reads TGTGCCAGCAGTTTGGCCGGTGGGGTCGAAAAACTGTTTTTT. Protein: CASSLAGGVEKLFF.

This clonotype was recorded many times. The rearrangement joins TRBV19 to TRBJ1-2; weak D call: TRBD1 (5 bases). Germline CDR1 is LNHDA and CDR2 is SQIVND (reference sequence). Trimming took off 2 bases at V and 6 bases at J, with 10 bases between the two ends. The CDR3 consists of 13 residues. This CDR3 reads CASSITGDDGYTF. The DNA for the CDR3 is TGTGCCAGTAGTATAACTGGGGACGATGGCTACACCTTC.

This clonotype was counted ten times or more. The chain is built from TRBV27 and TRBJ1-5; unclear D gene. The CDR3 is 16 amino acids. The V gene lost 0 bases and the J gene lost 1 base, with 10 bases spanning the gap. Per the germline V gene, CDR1 is MNHEY and CDR2 is SMNVEV (reference sequence). Written as DNA, the CDR3 is TGTGCCAGCAGTTTATCATGGGGATCCAGCAATCAGCCCCAGCATTTT. Its protein product is CASSLSWGSSNQPQHF.

This clonotype has a handful of counts. The chain couples TRBV6-5 to TRBJ1-1; 8 bases line up with TRBD1. The V gene's germline CDR1 is MNHEY and CDR2 SVGAGI. Trimming removed 4 bases from V and 7 bases from J; junction bases left unmatched: 14. The CDR3 covers 16 residues. The CDR3 coding sequence is TGTGCCAGCAGTTCCCGTCCGGGACAGGTCCCTTTTGAAGCTTTCTTT. Encoded protein: CASSSRPGQVPFEAFF.

This clonotype was picked up a small number of times. The V gene is TRBV30, the J gene TRBJ1-2; no reliable D call. Trimming took off 3 bases at V and 2 bases at J, with 13 bases between the two ends. Germline values: CDR1 GTSNPN, CDR2 SVGIG (reference sequence). This CDR3 has 14 amino acids. The CDR3 DNA is TGTGCCTGGAGAAACTCGGGCGGGAACTATGGCTACACCTTC. Its protein is CAWRNSGGNYGYTF.

This clonotype was seen repeatedly, ten times or more. The chain joins TRBV28 to TRBJ2-7; either TRBD1 or TRBD2 may supply D (7 bases each). Germline V gene sequence: CDR1 MDHEN, CDR2 SYDVKM. V lost 5 bases and J lost 2, with 19 bases in between. CDR3 length: 16 residues. CDR3: CASSAPGGAKTYEQYF. The CDR3 region has the DNA TGTGCCAGCAGTGCACCAGGGGGGGCGAAAACCTACGAGCAGTACTTC.

This clonotype showed up many times. The gene calls are TRBV30 and TRBJ1-5; D uncertain. Looked up from germline, CDR1 is GTSNPN and CDR2 is SVGIG (reference sequence). The CDR3 is 12 amino acids. Trimming removed 5 bases at V and 2 bases at J, with 7 bases between. For the CDR3, the DNA is TGTGCCTGGGGGATGGGCAATCAGCCCCAGCATTTT. As protein: CAWGMGNQPQHF.

This chain connects TRBV12-3 or TRBV12-4 to TRBJ2-3; 7 bases match TRBD2. The V and J ends lost 2 bases and 6 bases, in that order; junction bases with no gene match: 8. This CDR3 spans 15 amino acids. The CDR3 nucleotides read TGTGCCAGCAGTTTAATTGGGACCGGGGGGGATACGCAGTATTTT. This gives the protein CASSLIGTGGDTQYF.

This clonotype came up a few times. V and J are TRBV7-8 and TRBJ2-7; 8 positions match TRBD1. After removal of 2 bases from V and 3 bases from J, the junction contained 3 bases not matched to a gene. Per the germline V gene, CDR1 is SGHVS and CDR2 is FQNEAQ. The CDR3 covers 14 residues. CDR3 residues: CASSLFGTGYEQYF. In nucleotides, the CDR3 is TGTGCCAGCAGCTTATTTGGGACAGGCTACGAGCAGTACTTC.

Comment on this clonotype: This could be a read error, since a much larger clone is one nucleotide away. The DNA for the CDR3 is TGTGCCAGCAGCTCAGATGAGGCTGCATCGGGCTACACCTTC. Amino acids: CASSSDEAASGYTF. The chain joins TRBV7-2 to TRBJ1-2; D is unclear. V was shortened by 4 bases and J by 8 bases, with 17 bases between the two germline ends. The CDR3 runs 14 residues. Germline V gene lookup returns CDR1 SGHTA and CDR2 FQGNSA.

This clonotype showed up many times. The V call is TRBV7-9, the J call TRBJ2-7, with 7 bases fitting TRBD1. The V gene end was trimmed by 2 bases and the J gene end by 7 bases; junction bases not matched to a gene: 8. This CDR3 region has 14 residues. The germline V gene has CDR1 SEHNR and CDR2 FQNEAQ (reference sequence). This CDR3 is CASSLSDRVEEQYF. The DNA for the CDR3 is TGTGCCAGCAGCTTAAGTGACAGGGTGGAAGAGCAGTACTTC. Full variable domain (remainder filled in from reference TRBV7-9 and TRBJ2-7): DTGVSQNPRHKITKRGQNVTFRCDPISEHNRLYWYRQTLGQGPEFLTYFQNEAQLEKSRLLSDRFSAERPKGSFSTLEIQRTEQGDSAMYLCASSLSDRVEEQYFGPGTRLTVT.

In this sample, this clonotype turned up a few times. The chain employs TRBV5-1 and TRBJ2-3, with unresolved D. The CDR3 contains 13 residues. The V end lost 4 bases, the J end lost 3 bases, and 9 bases lay between the germline ends. The germline V gene encodes CDR1 SGHRS and CDR2 YFSETQ. CDR3 bases: TGCGCCAGCAGCGCGACGCTAACAGATACGCAGTATTTT. Translating it yields CASSATLTDTQYF.

The V gene is TRBV30, the J gene TRBJ2-7, with unresolved D. Germline assignment: CDR1 GTSNPN and CDR2 SVGIG (reference sequence). This CDR3 region has 11 residues. Trimming took 2 bases from V and 2 from J, leaving 4 bases between them. The CDR3 loop reads CAWSKTYEQYF. The CDR3 nucleotides read TGTGCCTGGAGTAAAACCTACGAGCAGTACTTC.

A note on this clonotype: Just one base apart from a much larger clone, this may be a read error. CDR3 nucleotide sequence: TGTGCCAGCAGCTTAACAACAGAGACAGGGGATGGCCACACCTTC. Its translation is CASSLTTETGDGHTF. The gene calls are TRBV7-2 and TRBJ1-2; 8 nucleotides align to TRBD1. From germline, CDR1 is SGHTA and CDR2 FQGNSA. The CDR3 runs to 15 residues. Full variable domain (rest looked up from reference TRBV7-2 and TRBJ1-2): GAGVSQSPSNKVTEKGKDVELRCDPISGHTALYWYRQSLGQGLEFLIYFQGNSAPDKSGLPSDRFSAERTGGSVSTLTIQRTQQEDSAVYLCASSLTTETGDGHTFGSGTRLTVV.

This clonotype was recorded many times. The V call is TRBV29-1, the J call TRBJ2-5; TRBD1 agrees at 7 bases. Germline CDR1 reads SQVTM; CDR2 reads ANQGSEA. This CDR3 is built from 13 residues. V trimming: 6 bases; J trimming: 2 bases; junction bases outside the gene matches: 6. DNA of the CDR3: TGCAGCGTCCCGCGACAGGGTCAAGAGACCCAGTACTTC. Translated, it gives CSVPRQGQETQYF.